This is a list of T cell receptor beta chains from one sample in a study of vaccination effects on CD4 cells after COVID-19. These receptors have no identified antigens. Clones were sequenced by immunoSEQ multiplex PCR, and TCRdb holds only the in-frame ones, with some missing. The profile covers roughly 34,000 clones, with 70% appearing a single time and approximately 3.9% taken by the ten largest. The sequencing used CD4+ T cells from PBMCs cultured without peptide, collected before COVID-19 vaccination. The receptors stem from a human donor who received a COVID-19 vaccine. The CDR3 runs from the conserved cysteine through the conserved F or W. A D gene is named only where the DNA matches it firmly. Rows may omit the clone size; those that give it use once, few, many or a size class.

V gene	J gene	clone size	D gene	CDR3 protein	CDR3 DNA
TRBV3-1/TRBV3-2	TRBJ2-7	NA	NA	CASSKLAAGAVEQYF	TGTGCCAGCAGCAAATTAGCGGCGGGGGCCGTGGAGCAGTACTTC
TRBV18	TRBJ1-2	NA	TRBD1	CASSPSTTGAFYTF	TGTGCCAGCTCACCCTCAACCACAGGGGCCTTCTACACCTTC
TRBV10-2	TRBJ2-5	NA	TRBD2	CASSDTSGGEETQYF	TGCGCCAGCAGTGATACTAGCGGGGGGGAGGAGACCCAGTACTTC
TRBV7-9	TRBJ2-4	NA	NA	CASSSRRGIQYF	TGTGCCAGCAGCTCCCGTAGGGGCATTCAGTACTTC
TRBV2	TRBJ2-5	NA	NA	CASRFSEIRYF	TGTGCCAGCAGGTTCTCGGAGATACGGTACTTC
TRBV18	TRBJ1-1	few	TRBD1	CASSPGTGDTEAFF	TGTGCCAGCTCACCAGGGACAGGGGACACTGAAGCTTTCTTT
TRBV5-4	TRBJ1-4	once	NA	CASSLAGATNEKLFF	TGTGCCAGCAGCTTGGCCGGGGCGACTAATGAAAAACTGTTTTTT
TRBV18	TRBJ2-7	NA	TRBD2	CASSPPSGPAYEQYF	TGTGCCAGCTCACCCCCTAGCGGCCCAGCCTACGAGCAGTACTTC
TRBV5-1	TRBJ2-1	NA	TRBD1	CASSLRTGKDEQFF	TGCGCCAGCAGCTTGAGGACAGGGAAAGATGAGCAGTTCTTC
TRBV11-3	TRBJ2-2	NA	NA	CASRQKNTGELFF	TGTGCCAGCAGGCAAAAAAACACCGGGGAGCTGTTTTTT
TRBV7-9	TRBJ2-1	few	TRBD2	CASSSRLAAYNEQFF	TGTGCCAGCAGCTCCCGACTAGCGGCGTACAATGAGCAGTTCTTC
TRBV11-2	TRBJ2-3	NA	NA	CASQDLLGGMRDTQYF	TGTGCCAGCCAGGACTTATTGGGGGGCATGCGAGATACGCAGTATTTT
TRBV10-3	TRBJ2-3	NA	NA	CAITGEDTQYF	TGTGCCATCACTGGCGAGGATACGCAGTATTTT
TRBV12-3/TRBV12-4	TRBJ2-5	NA	NA	CASGLYLGETQYF	TGTGCCAGCGGACTTTACCTGGGGGAGACCCAGTACTTC
TRBV3-1/TRBV3-2	TRBJ2-3	NA	TRBD2	CASSPGVAGGEDTQYF	TGTGCCAGCAGCCCCGGGGTAGCGGGGGGAGAAGATACGCAGTATTTT
TRBV3-1/TRBV3-2	TRBJ2-5	NA	NA	CASSHMAGAIRETQYF	TGTGCCAGCAGCCATATGGCGGGGGCGATAAGAGAGACCCAGTACTTC
TRBV5-6	TRBJ1-5	NA	NA	CASSLAGFGNQPQHF	TGTGCCAGCAGCTTGGCCGGGTTTGGCAATCAGCCCCAGCATTTT
TRBV3-1/TRBV3-2	TRBJ1-1	NA	NA	CASSQDRQVLDPEAFF	TGTGCCAGCAGCCAAGATCGGCAGGTACTGGACCCTGAAGCTTTCTTT
TRBV19	TRBJ2-1	NA	NA	CASSSDRTYNEQFF	TGTGCCAGTAGTAGCGATAGGACCTACAATGAGCAGTTCTTC
TRBV27	TRBJ2-1	NA	TRBD1	CASSATGAGLGLGSYEQFF	TGTGCCAGCAGTGCCACAGGGGCAGGATTAGGATTAGGATCATATGAGCAGTTCTTC
TRBV7-9	TRBJ2-1	NA	TRBD2	CASGPGTSKLYEQFF	TGTGCCAGCGGCCCCGGGACTAGTAAATTATATGAGCAGTTCTTC
TRBV7-2	TRBJ1-2	NA	NA	CASSLQAESYGYTF	TGTGCCAGCAGCCTACAGGCTGAGTCCTATGGCTACACCTTC
TRBV11-2	TRBJ2-6	few	NA	CASSYTLGRRSSGANVLTF	TGTGCCAGCAGCTATACCTTGGGACGTAGATCCTCTGGGGCCAACGTCCTGACTTTC
TRBV5-4	TRBJ2-7	NA	NA	CASSNGLLEQYF	TGTGCCAGCAGCAATGGACTACTCGAGCAGTACTTC
TRBV6-1	TRBJ2-3	few	NA	CASSEGGAVWTDTQYF	TGTGCCAGCAGTGAAGGGGGGGCGGTTTGGACAGATACGCAGTATTTT
TRBV6-4	TRBJ1-1	NA	NA	CASSDSNRNTEAFF	TGTGCCAGCAGTGACTCGAACAGGAACACTGAAGCTTTCTTT
TRBV4-1	TRBJ2-7	few	NA	CASSQLDLRSSYEQYF	TGCGCCAGCAGCCAACTGGACCTACGGAGCTCCTACGAGCAGTACTTC
TRBV4-1	TRBJ2-1	NA	NA	CASSQDRGRRGYNEQFF	TGCGCCAGCAGCCAAGATAGGGGGAGAAGGGGCTACAATGAGCAGTTCTTC
TRBV4-1	TRBJ2-5	NA	TRBD2	CASRQGISGRTQYF	TGCGCCAGCAGACAAGGTATTAGCGGGAGAACCCAGTACTTC
TRBV6-5	TRBJ2-6	NA	NA	CASSTGSSGANVLTF	TGTGCCAGCAGTACCGGGAGCTCTGGGGCCAACGTCCTGACTTTC
TRBV12-3/TRBV12-4	TRBJ1-1	NA	NA	CASSFRRHLAFF	TGTGCCAGCAGTTTCCGTCGGCATTTGGCTTTCTTT